Presented here are 29 T cell receptor beta chains from one specimen sequenced in a study of Ad26.COV2.S vaccination and SARS-CoV-2 variants. Regarding treatment: some 20 received Ad26.COV2.S at low or high dose, single or two shots; 5 received placebo; per-sample allocation not given. It was on day 63 after the first vaccine or placebo injection that samples were taken. This table comes from immunoSEQ multiplex PCR, and its TCRdb copy is limited to in-frame clones, with some not included. The data show 300,000 to 500,000 clones, about nine tenths seen once. The specimen was peripheral blood, collected in a trial of Ad26.COV2.S vaccine versus placebo. These receptors all stem from a person aged 18-65 years who received the Ad26.COV2.S COVID-19 vaccine or a placebo.

The V and J genes are TRBV4-3 and TRBJ1-1; D unclear. Germline V gene lookup returns CDR1 LGHNA and CDR2 YSLEER. The V end lost 1 base, the J end lost 5 bases, and 2 bases lay between the germline ends. The CDR3 runs 11 residues. CDR3 protein: CASSQGTEAFF. The CDR3 bases are TGCGCCAGCAGCCAAGGAACTGAAGCTTTCTTT.

The chain recombines TRBV10-3 with TRBJ2-7, with D possibly matching TRBD1 (5 bases). CDR1 and CDR2 (germline): ENHRY, SYGVKD. Deletions cut 5 bases from V and 2 bases from J, with 13 bases between. The CDR3 spans 14 residues. The CDR3 loop reads CAISPDRDTYEQYF. For the CDR3, the DNA is TGTGCCATCAGTCCCGACAGAGATACCTACGAGCAGTACTTC.

The chain has TRBV18 and TRBJ2-7; 7 positions match TRBD2. The junction had 4 bases not matched to a gene; V was cut back by 3 bases and J by 2 bases. The length of the CDR3 is 14 residues. Germline V gives CDR1 KGHSH, CDR2 LQKENI. DNA of the CDR3: TGTGCCAGCTCACCGCCAGGACTAGCCTACGAGCAGTACTTC. Translated, it gives CASSPPGLAYEQYF.

The CDR3 DNA sequence: TGTGCCAGCAGCCCCCAGGTGATTCCGGGAGGCTACACCTTC. Translation: CASSPQVIPGGYTF. The J gene is TRBJ1-2, the V gene TRBV11-2; D gene uncertain. The CDR3 runs to 14 residues. The ends were cut back, 5 bases at V and 8 bases at J, with 18 bases in the middle. The germline V gene encodes CDR1 SGHAT and CDR2 FQNNGV.

J is TRBJ1-5 and V is TRBV6-6; no firm D call. This CDR3 comprises 15 residues. Trimming stripped 6 bases from V and 4 bases from J, with 16 bases between. The germline CDR1 and CDR2 sequences are MNHNY and SVGAGI (reference sequence). DNA for the CDR3: TGTGCCAGCAGGATTTCCGGGATAAAAAATCAGCCCCAGCATTTT. Translating gives CASRISGIKNQPQHF.

The chain links TRBV27 to TRBJ2-7; D ambiguous. The CDR3 has 12 residues. Germline lookup yields CDR1 MNHEY and CDR2 SMNVEV (reference sequence). V lost 6 bases, J lost 2 bases, and 8 bases lay in between. The CDR3 sequence is CASRTGTYEQYF. The CDR3 DNA reads as TGTGCCAGCAGGACTGGCACCTACGAGCAGTACTTC.

The chain uses TRBV7-9 and TRBJ1-6; TRBD1 might be the D (5 bases). V dropped 5 bases and J dropped 15 bases, with 14 bases sitting between them. CDR3 size: 12 residues. Germline V gives CDR1 SEHNR, CDR2 FQNEAQ (reference sequence). CDR3 nucleotide sequence: TGTGCCAGCAGCCGACCTCAGGGTGACCTCCACTTT. Residues: CASSRPQGDLHF.

The gene calls are TRBV3-1 (or the pseudogene TRBV3-2) and TRBJ1-5; TRBD1 aligns across 7 bases. Germline CDR1 LGHDT, CDR2 YNNKEL (reference sequence). Trimming cost V 3 bases and J 0 bases; bases outside gene matches: 14. This CDR3 has 19 amino acids. CDR3 in DNA: TGTGCCAGCAGCCAGGATAGGGGGCCAACGGGCGATAGCAATCAGCCCCAGCATTTT. The encoded protein is CASSQDRGPTGDSNQPQHF.

About this clone: This sample also contains other DNA sequences that code for the same CDR3. This chain joins TRBV19 and TRBJ2-1; D not certain. CDR1 and CDR2 (germline): LNHDA, SQIVND (reference sequence). Trimming shortened V by 3 bases and J by 1 base, and 10 bases separated the two germline ends. This CDR3 is 15 amino acids long. As DNA, the CDR3 is TGTGCCAGTAGTATCGAGACTTCATCCTACAATGAGCAGTTCTTC. It is translated as CASSIETSSYNEQFF. Supplemented by reference TRBV19 and TRBJ2-1, the full variable domain reads DGGITQSPKYLFRKEGQNVTLSCEQNLNHDAMYWYRQDPGQGLRLIYYSQIVNDFQKGDIAEGYSVSREKKESFPLTVTSAQKNPTAFYLCASSIETSSYNEQFFGPGTRLTVL.

This clone has only one observation. The V call is TRBV18, the J call TRBJ2-3, with a possible D match to TRBD2 (7 bases). CDR3 length: 17 amino acids. Germline V lookup: CDR1 KGHSH, CDR2 LQKENI. V lost 3 bases and J 5 bases, leaving 21 bases between the germline ends. This CDR3 reads CASSPGAGSSGEDTQYF. In nucleotides, the CDR3 is TGTGCCAGCTCACCCGGAGCGGGGTCGTCAGGGGAAGATACGCAGTATTTT. The full variable domain, with the rest looked up from reference TRBV18 and TRBJ2-3, is NAGVMQNPRHLVRRRGQEARLRCSPMKGHSHVYWYRQLPEEGLKFMVYLQKENIIDESGMPKERFSAEFPKEGPSILRIQQVVRGDSAAYFCASSPGAGSSGEDTQYFGPGTRLTVL.

This clone was detected once. The rearrangement links TRBV7-8 to TRBJ2-4; D unclear. Germline V gene sequence: CDR1 SGHVS, CDR2 FQNEAQ. V was pared by 5 bases and J by 6 bases, with 8 bases between. The CDR3 length is 12 residues. As DNA, the CDR3 is TGTGCCAGCAGCCCCTACGTAAACATTCAGTACTTC. It encodes CASSPYVNIQYF.

The chain employs TRBV6-2 or TRBV6-3 and TRBJ2-5, with D possibly TRBD1 on 6 matching bases. CDR3 length: 18 amino acids. CDR1 is MNHEY, CDR2 SVGEGT, per germline. V shed 2 bases and J shed 5 bases, with 24 bases lying between them. The CDR3 DNA is TGTGCCAGCAGTTACCCCTCCGGCAGCCGGGACATATTGGAGACCCAGTACTTC. Protein product: CASSYPSGSRDILETQYF.

The chain employs TRBV5-4 and TRBJ2-7; the D gene is possibly TRBD1 (6 bases). V was clipped by 0 bases and J by 5 bases, with 9 bases between them. Germline V gene data show CDR1 as SGHNT and CDR2 as YYREEE (reference sequence). The CDR3 is 13 residues long. The CDR3 DNA is TGTGCCAGCAGCTTGGACAGGGCAAACGAGCAGTACTTC. Amino acids: CASSLDRANEQYF.

The rearrangement links TRBV5-1 to TRBJ2-1; maybe TRBD1 (6 bases). V was cut by 0 bases and J by 7 bases, with 14 bases left in between. The germline V gene has CDR1 SGHRS and CDR2 YFSETQ. This CDR3 has 15 amino acids. CDR3 coding DNA: TGCGCCAGCAGCTTGGAAAGGGGGTATGGGAATGAGCAGTTCTTC. It translates to CASSLERGYGNEQFF.

The chain uses TRBV3-1 (or the pseudogene TRBV3-2) and TRBJ1-4; the D gene is possibly TRBD1 (5 bases). V dropped 2 bases and J dropped 3 bases, with 10 bases sitting between them. CDR1 is LGHDT and CDR2 is YNNKEL in the germline V gene (reference sequence). This CDR3 region has 15 residues. The DNA for the CDR3 is TGTGCCAGCAGCCAATCTGGGACCCCTAATGAAAAACTGTTTTTT. Translating it yields CASSQSGTPNEKLFF.

V and J are TRBV4-3 and TRBJ1-4; D unclear. This CDR3 comprises 12 residues. Per germline, CDR1 LGHNA and CDR2 YSLEER. Trimming removed 4 bases at V and 8 bases at J, with 8 bases between. The CDR3 nucleotides are TGCGCCAGCAGCCGGGGTGGGGAAAAACTGTTTTTT. Translation gives CASSRGGEKLFF.

As for this clone: This same CDR3 is encoded by further DNA sequences in the sample. The rearrangement uses TRBV5-6 and TRBJ2-7; D uncertain. V dropped 0 bases and J dropped 4 bases, with 8 bases sitting between them. CDR1 SGHDT and CDR2 YYEEEE come from the germline V gene. CDR3 size: 13 residues. The CDR3 reads CASSLEPGYEQYF. The CDR3 DNA follows: TGTGCCAGCAGCTTGGAACCCGGGTACGAGCAGTACTTC.

This chain links TRBV2 with TRBJ2-1, with a tentative D call TRBD1 (6 bases). Per germline, CDR1 SNHLY and CDR2 FYNNEI. The ends were cut back, 4 bases at V and 6 bases at J, with 10 bases in the middle. The CDR3 is made up of 13 amino acids. CDR3 bases: TGTGCCAGCAGTGTTCCCAGGGGCAATGAGCAGTTCTTC. As protein: CASSVPRGNEQFF. Combining the CDR3 with reference TRBV2 and TRBJ2-1 gives the whole variable domain EPEVTQTPSHQVTQMGQEVILRCVPISNHLYFYWYRQILGQKVEFLVSFYNNEISEKSEIFDDQFSVERPDGSNFTLKIRSTKLEDSAMYFCASSVPRGNEQFFGPGTRLTVL.

About this clone: Other DNA sequences from this sample encode an identical CDR3 as well. The chain links TRBV12-3 or TRBV12-4 to TRBJ1-1, with TRBD1 identical over 9 bases. CDR3 length: 13 residues. V lost 6 bases to trimming and J lost 5 bases; unmatched junction nucleotides: 4. CDR3: CASSRQGGTEAFF. The CDR3 nucleotides are TGTGCCAGCAGCCGACAGGGGGGGACTGAAGCTTTCTTT.

This chain links TRBV7-8 with TRBJ2-7; D ambiguous. Germline assignment: CDR1 SGHVS and CDR2 FQNEAQ. V lost 8 bases to trimming and J lost 2 bases, with 13 bases between them. This CDR3 has 13 amino acids. The DNA of the CDR3 is TGTGCCAGCCAATTGACTGTAACCTACGAGCAGTACTTC. Translation: CASQLTVTYEQYF.

This chain joins TRBV13 and TRBJ2-7, with 8 bases matching TRBD1. CDR3 length: 16 amino acids. Germline V gene data show CDR1 as PRHDT and CDR2 as FYEKMQ (reference sequence). Germline trimming cut 1 base from V and 2 bases from J; bases unmatched to any gene: 7. DNA of the CDR3: TGTGCCAGCAGCTTAGTACGGCAGGGGGCCACCTACGAGCAGTACTTC. Protein sequence: CASSLVRQGATYEQYF.

This rearrangement joins TRBV19 to TRBJ1-2, with TRBD1 matching 9 bases. J gave up 4 bases and V 6 bases, and 9 bases lay outside the gene matches. The germline V gene has CDR1 LNHDA and CDR2 SQIVND (reference sequence). The CDR3 is made up of 15 amino acids. The CDR3 coding sequence is TGTGCCAGTAGGGGGGACAGGGAGAGTTTCTATGGCTACACCTTC. Translated, it gives CASRGDRESFYGYTF.

The V and J genes are TRBV6-1 and TRBJ1-2; D not resolved. The germline gives CDR1 MNHNS, CDR2 SASEGT. Trimming left V 1 base short and J 4 bases short, with 13 bases between. The CDR3 length is 15 residues. The CDR3 DNA reads as TGTGCCAGCAGTGAAGGGGGAACGGGTTCCTATGGCTACACCTTC. Residues: CASSEGGTGSYGYTF.

The chain is built from TRBV2 and TRBJ2-3, with 7 bases matching TRBD1. The CDR3 covers 14 residues. Germline values: CDR1 SNHLY, CDR2 FYNNEI. Trimming at V came to 7 bases and at J to 5 bases, leaving 9 bases not matched to a gene. CDR3 residues: CASTRLQGKDTQYF. In nucleotides, the CDR3 is TGTGCCAGCACGAGACTACAGGGGAAAGATACGCAGTATTTT.

The chain has TRBV5-4 and TRBJ1-1; D perhaps matches TRBD1 (5 bases). Trimming cost V 2 bases and J 10 bases, with 18 bases left between them. Germline lookup yields CDR1 SGHNT and CDR2 YYREEE (reference sequence). This CDR3 is built from 14 residues. CDR3 sequence reads: CASSLARECLGAFF. The CDR3 DNA reads TGTGCCAGCAGCTTAGCCAGGGAGTGTCTGGGAGCTTTCTTT.

V usage is TRBV10-3 and J usage is TRBJ1-1, with TRBD1 matching over 10 bases. J gave up 8 bases and V 6 bases, and 6 bases lay outside the gene matches. The CDR3 covers 13 residues. In germline, CDR1 is ENHRY, CDR2 SYGVKD. The CDR3 sequence is CAIRGTGDAEAFF. The CDR3 nucleotides read TGTGCCATCAGGGGGACAGGGGATGCCGAAGCTTTCTTT.

The chain combines TRBV14 with TRBJ1-6; tentatively, D is TRBD1 (5 bases). Trimming removed 0 bases at V and 7 bases at J, with 13 bases between. CDR1 is SGHDN, CDR2 FVKESK, per germline. The CDR3 is 16 amino acids. This CDR3 is CASSQDPQTENSPLHF. CDR3 coding DNA: TGTGCCAGCAGCCAAGATCCGCAGACAGAGAATTCACCCCTCCACTTT. Based on the CDR3 plus reference TRBV14 and TRBJ1-6, the full variable domain is EAGVTQFPSHSVIEKGQTVTLRCDPISGHDNLYWYRRVMGKEIKFLLHFVKESKQDESGMPNNRFLAERTGGTYSTLKVQPAELEDSGVYFCASSQDPQTENSPLHFGNGTRLTVT.

This clone was seen only a few times. The CDR3: CASSEGQRVGELFF. The CDR3 DNA is TGTGCCAGCAGTGAGGGACAGCGGGTCGGGGAGCTGTTTTTT. The chain combines TRBV6-1 with TRBJ2-2; maybe TRBD1 (7 bases). The V gene's germline CDR1 is MNHNS and CDR2 SASEGT. V lost 3 bases to trimming and J lost 7 bases, with 12 bases between them. This CDR3 contains 14 residues.

The chain combines TRBV11-2 with TRBJ2-3, with 9 bases aligning to TRBD2. Germline CDR1 reads SGHAT; CDR2 reads FQNNGV. Trimming cost V 5 bases and J 1 base; bases outside gene matches: 7. The CDR3 runs to 16 residues. In DNA form, the CDR3 reads TGTGCCAGCAGCCATCCAATAGCGGGGGGCACAGATACGCAGTATTTT. It codes for CASSHPIAGGTDTQYF.